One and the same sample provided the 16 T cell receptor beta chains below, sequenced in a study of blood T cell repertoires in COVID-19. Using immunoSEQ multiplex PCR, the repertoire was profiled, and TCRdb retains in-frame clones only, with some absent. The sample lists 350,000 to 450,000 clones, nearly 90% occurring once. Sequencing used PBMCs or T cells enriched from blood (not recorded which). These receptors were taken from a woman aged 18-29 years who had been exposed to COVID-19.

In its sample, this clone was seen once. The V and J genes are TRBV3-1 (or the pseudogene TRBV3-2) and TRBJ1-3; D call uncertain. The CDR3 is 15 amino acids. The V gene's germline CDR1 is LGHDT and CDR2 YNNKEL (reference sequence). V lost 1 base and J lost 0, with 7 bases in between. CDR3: CASSQASRSGNTIYF. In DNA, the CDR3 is TGTGCCAGCAGCCAAGCTAGCCGCTCTGGAAACACCATATATTTT.

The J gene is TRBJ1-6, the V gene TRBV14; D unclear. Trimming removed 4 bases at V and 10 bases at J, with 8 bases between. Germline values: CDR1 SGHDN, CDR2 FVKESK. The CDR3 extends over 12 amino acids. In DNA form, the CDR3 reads TGTGCCAGCAGCCCCGGGGTCTCACCCCTCCACTTT. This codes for CASSPGVSPLHF. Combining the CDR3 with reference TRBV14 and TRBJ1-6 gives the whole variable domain EAGVTQFPSHSVIEKGQTVTLRCDPISGHDNLYWYRRVMGKEIKFLLHFVKESKQDESGMPNNRFLAERTGGTYSTLKVQPAELEDSGVYFCASSPGVSPLHFGNGTRLTVT.

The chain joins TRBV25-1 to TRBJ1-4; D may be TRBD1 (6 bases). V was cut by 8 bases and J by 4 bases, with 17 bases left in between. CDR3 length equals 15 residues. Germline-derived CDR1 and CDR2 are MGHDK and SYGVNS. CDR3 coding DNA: TGTGCCAGCGCGTCCCGAACAGGGAATAATGAAAAACTGTTTTTT. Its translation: CASASRTGNNEKLFF.

The CDR3 loop reads CASSLRDKAYEQYF. CDR3 DNA: TGTGCCAGCAGCCTTCGGGACAAGGCCTACGAGCAGTACTTC. The chain employs TRBV14 and TRBJ2-7; D is perhaps TRBD1 (6 bases). Between the trimmed V and J ends, which lost 4 bases and 2 bases, there was a span of 12 bases. Germline CDR1 reads SGHDN; CDR2 reads FVKESK. CDR3 length: 14 residues.

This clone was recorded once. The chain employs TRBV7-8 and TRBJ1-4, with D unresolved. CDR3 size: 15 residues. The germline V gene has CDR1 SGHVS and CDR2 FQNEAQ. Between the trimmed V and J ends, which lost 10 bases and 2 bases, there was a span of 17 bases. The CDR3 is CATAGFSGTNEKLFF. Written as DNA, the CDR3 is TGTGCCACGGCCGGATTTTCGGGTACTAATGAAAAACTGTTTTTT.

Written as DNA, the CDR3 is TGTGCCAGCAGTCCCCAAGGACAGCGCAATCAGCCCCAGCATTTT. Protein: CASSPQGQRNQPQHF. This chain connects TRBV28 to TRBJ1-5; TRBD1 might be the D (6 bases). V gave up 5 bases and J gave up 2 bases, with 13 bases separating them. CDR1 and CDR2 (germline): MDHEN, SYDVKM. The CDR3 contains 15 residues.

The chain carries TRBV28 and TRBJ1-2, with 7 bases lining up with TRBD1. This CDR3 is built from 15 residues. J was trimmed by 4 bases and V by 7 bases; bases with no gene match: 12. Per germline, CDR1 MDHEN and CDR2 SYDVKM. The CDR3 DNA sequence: TGTGCCAGCAATAGTGGGGGGACAGCGAGCTATGGCTACACCTTC. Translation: CASNSGGTASYGYTF.

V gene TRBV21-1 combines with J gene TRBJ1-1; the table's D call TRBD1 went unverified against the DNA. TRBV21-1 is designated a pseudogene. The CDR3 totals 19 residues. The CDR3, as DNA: TGTGCCAGCAGCATACAAAAACCCGGGACAGGGGGCTTGAACACTGAAGCTTTCTTT. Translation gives CASSIQKPGTGGLNTEAFF.

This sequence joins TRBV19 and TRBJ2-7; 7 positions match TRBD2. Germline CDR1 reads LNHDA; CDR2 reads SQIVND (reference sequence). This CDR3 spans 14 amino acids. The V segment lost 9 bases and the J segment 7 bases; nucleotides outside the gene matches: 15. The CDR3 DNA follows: TGTGCCAGCTCGTTGGGGGGGTGGAGTCCGGAGCAGTACTTC. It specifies CASSLGGWSPEQYF.

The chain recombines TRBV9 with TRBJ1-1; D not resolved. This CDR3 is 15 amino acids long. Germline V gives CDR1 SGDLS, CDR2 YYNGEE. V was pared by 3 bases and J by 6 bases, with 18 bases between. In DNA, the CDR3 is TGTGCCAGCAGCGATCGGGGTAGGGATGGGGCTGAAGCTTTCTTT. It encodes CASSDRGRDGAEAFF.

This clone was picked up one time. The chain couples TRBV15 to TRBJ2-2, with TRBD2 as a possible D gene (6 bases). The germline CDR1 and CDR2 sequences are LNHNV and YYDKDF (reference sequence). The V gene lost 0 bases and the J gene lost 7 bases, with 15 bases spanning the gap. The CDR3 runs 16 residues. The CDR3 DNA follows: TGTGCCACCAGCAGAGATCAGGCTAGCGTCTACGGGGAGCTGTTTTTT. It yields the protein CATSRDQASVYGELFF.

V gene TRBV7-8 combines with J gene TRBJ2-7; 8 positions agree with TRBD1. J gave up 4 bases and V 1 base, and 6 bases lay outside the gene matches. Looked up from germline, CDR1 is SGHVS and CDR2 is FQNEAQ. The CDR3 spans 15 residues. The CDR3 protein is CASSLGGTGGYEQYF. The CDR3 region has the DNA TGTGCCAGCAGCTTAGGAGGTACAGGGGGGTACGAGCAGTACTTC.

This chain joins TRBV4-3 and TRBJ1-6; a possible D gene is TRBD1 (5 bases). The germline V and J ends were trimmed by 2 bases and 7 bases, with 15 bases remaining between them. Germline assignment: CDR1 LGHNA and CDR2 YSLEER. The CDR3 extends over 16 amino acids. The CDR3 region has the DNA TGCGCCAGCAGCCAAACAAGGCGACAGTTAAATTCACCCCTCCACTTT. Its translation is CASSQTRRQLNSPLHF.

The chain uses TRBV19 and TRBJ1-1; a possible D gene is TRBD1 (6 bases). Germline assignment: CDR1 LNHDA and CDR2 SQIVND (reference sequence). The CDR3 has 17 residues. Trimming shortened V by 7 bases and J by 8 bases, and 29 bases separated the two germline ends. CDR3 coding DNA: TGTGCCAGTACGCCAACAGGGATAGCCGGAGCTGGCTCCGAAGCTTTCTTT. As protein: CASTPTGIAGAGSEAFF.

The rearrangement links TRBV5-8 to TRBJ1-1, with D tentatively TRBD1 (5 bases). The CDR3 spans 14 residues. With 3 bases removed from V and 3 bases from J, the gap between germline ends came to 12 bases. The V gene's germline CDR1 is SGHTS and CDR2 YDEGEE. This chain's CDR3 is CASSSRGWDTEAFF. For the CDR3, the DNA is TGTGCCAGCAGCTCCCGGGGGTGGGACACTGAAGCTTTCTTT.

CDR3 amino acids: CASSSGLAGGPTDIQYF. CDR3 DNA: TGTGCCAGCAGCTCCGGTCTAGCGGGGGGGCCAACGGACATTCAGTACTTC. This chain connects TRBV7-9 to TRBJ2-4, with 12 bases identical to TRBD2. Trimming took 4 bases from V and 8 from J; bases not matched to a gene: 12. This CDR3 region has 17 residues. Per the germline V gene, CDR1 is SEHNR and CDR2 is FQNEAQ (reference sequence).